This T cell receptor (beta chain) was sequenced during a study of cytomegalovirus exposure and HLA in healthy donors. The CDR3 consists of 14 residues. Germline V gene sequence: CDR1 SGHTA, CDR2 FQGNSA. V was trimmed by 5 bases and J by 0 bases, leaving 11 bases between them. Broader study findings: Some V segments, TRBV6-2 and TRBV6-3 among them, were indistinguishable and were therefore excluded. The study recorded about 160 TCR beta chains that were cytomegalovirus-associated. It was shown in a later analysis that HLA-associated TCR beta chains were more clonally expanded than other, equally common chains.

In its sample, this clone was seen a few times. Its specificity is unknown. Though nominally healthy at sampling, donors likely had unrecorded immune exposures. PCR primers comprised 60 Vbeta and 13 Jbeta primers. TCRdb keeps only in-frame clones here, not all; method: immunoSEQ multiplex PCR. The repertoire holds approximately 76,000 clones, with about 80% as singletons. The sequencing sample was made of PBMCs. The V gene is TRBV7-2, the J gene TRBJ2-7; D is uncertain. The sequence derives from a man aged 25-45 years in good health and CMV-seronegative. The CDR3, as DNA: TGTGCCAGCAGCACGGGTCACGGCTCCTACGAGCAGTACTTC. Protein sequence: CASSTGHGSYEQYF.